This paragraph covers one T cell receptor beta chain sequence. Its target is unknown. The data were obtained in a study of a mutant IDH1 vaccine in newly diagnosed glioma. Overall study: Among treated patients, 62.5% were male and roughly 40% female, and mean age was approximately 43 years.

The time point: baseline, week 1 (first vaccination visit). Treatment indicated: pre-vaccination baseline after standard-of-care therapy. Astrocytomas that were new, WHO grade 3 or 4, IDH1-mutant and ATRX-lost were present in the donors. Study outcomes and limitations: There were vaccine-induced immune responses in roughly 92% of the patients. Pseudoprogression appears to have had no connection to changes in top peripheral T cell clonotypes.

Germline CDR1 MDHEN, CDR2 SYDVKM. The CDR3 extends over 14 amino acids. V was cut by 2 bases and J by 11 bases, with 18 bases left in between. Sequenced by immunoSEQ multiplex PCR; TCRdb stores in-frame clones only, minus some. The data show tens of thousands of clones, 80% to 90% seen once. The receptor's source is a middle-aged woman with glioma. Here the sequenced sample was PBMCs, taken from a glioma patient treated with radiotherapy, temozolomide or both. V and J are TRBV28 and TRBJ1-1; TRBD1 might be the D (5 bases). The chain's CDR3 is CASSLNLRGAGAFF. DNA for the CDR3: TGTGCCAGCAGTTTAAACCTCCGGGGCGCAGGGGCTTTCTTT.